The rows below give T cell receptor beta chains drawn from one sample of a study of a mutant IDH1 vaccine in newly diagnosed glioma. Clones were read by immunoSEQ multiplex PCR, and TCRdb kept only the in-frame ones, dropping some. The sample lists over 55,000 clones, more than 70% seen once, with approximately 4.5% in the top ten. The source was peripheral blood mononuclear cells (PBMCs), collected from a glioma patient treated with radiotherapy, temozolomide or both. These receptor sequences come from a woman between 18 and 29 years old with glioma. Some clones in this sample may be carry-over from other donors' samples. CDR3s leave out the opening cysteine and the closing phenylalanine or tryptophan. Each record gives: J gene, V gene, CDR3 protein.

TRBJ2-7 TRBV11-1 ASSLGAGGPYEQY
TRBJ1-2 TRBV11-1 ASSAAAGQIYGYT
TRBJ2-4 TRBV5-1 ASSLGQENIQY
TRBJ1-5 TRBV6-6 ASISQTGQPQH
TRBJ1-1 TRBV7-9 ASSSQDRVGDTEAF
TRBJ1-2 TRBV5-8 ASSLWQGNYGYT
TRBJ2-7 TRBV4-1 ASSQEAGGYEQY
TRBJ2-2 TRBV19 ASFGTGLNTGELF
TRBJ1-1 TRBV30 AWSPGGLKNTEAF
TRBJ2-1 TRBV30 AWILAGNEQF
TRBJ2-7 TRBV4-2 ASSQTQTYEQY
TRBJ2-3 TRBV6-1 ASSATSGGADTQY
TRBJ2-7 TRBV5-6 ASSSYAGEQY
TRBJ1-2 TRBV27 ASSLLSRGGYGYT
TRBJ1-2 TRBV7-2 ASSLDPRYGYT
TRBJ2-7 TRBV11-2 ASSSQGNEQY
TRBJ2-7 TRBV19 ASSIGGATALYEQY
TRBJ2-7 TRBV9 ASSYGGSYEQY
TRBJ1-5 TRBV5-4 ASSRGLSGQPQH
TRBJ1-6 TRBV2 ASYIRSDSPLH
TRBJ2-7 TRBV29-1 SVVQSYEQY